This T cell receptor (beta chain) was recovered during a study of T cells in Graves' hyperthyroidism and ophthalmopathy. Blood was sampled at initial diagnosis of hyperthyroidism, prior to onset of any ophthalmopathy symptoms. TCR beta CDR3 regions were amplified from RNA transcripts. TCR CDR3 regions were first amplified by RT-PCR with HTBI primers. TCRdb passed the multiplex PCR reads through MiXCR, listing each CDR3 protein once. The sample comprises 600,000 to 850,000 distinct CDR3 sequences, roughly 20% of which are singletons, and around 17% rests with the top ten. This clonotype turned up a few times. What it binds is not known. Regarding the study as a whole: The majority of expanded thyroid clonotypes above 0.001 also appeared in blood.

This CDR3 has 13 amino acids. Deletions cut 7 bases from V and 11 bases from J, with 20 bases between. CDR1 LNHDA and CDR2 SQIVND come from the germline V gene (reference sequence). The receptor was isolated from a woman between 45 and 60 years old with Graves' hyperthyroidism that later progressed to Graves' ophthalmopathy. The sample comprised blood. The chain uses TRBV19 and TRBJ1-1; D call uncertain. The chain's CDR3 is CASTNRASVLAFF. DNA for the CDR3: TGTGCCAGTACCAACCGGGCCTCCGTTTTGGCTTTCTTT.